Presented here are 12 T cell receptor beta chains from one specimen sequenced in a study of metastatic and nonmetastatic thyroid tumors. Every patient underwent thyroid surgery untreated. MiXCR re-clonotyped the PCR reads for TCRdb. The table shows 5,500 to 7,000 clones, with around 30% occurring only once. The sequencing sample was made of adjacent normal tissue. These TCRs come from a female donor with papillary thyroid cancer or a benign thyroid nodule (not recorded which). Some clones in this sample may be carry-over from other donors' samples.

V is TRBV7-6 and J is TRBJ2-1; 10 nucleotides line up with TRBD2. Germline-derived CDR1 and CDR2 are SGHVS and FNYEAQ. V was pared by 2 bases and J by 7 bases, with 8 bases of the junction left unmatched. The CDR3 loop spans 16 amino acids. DNA for the CDR3: TGTGCCAGCAGCTTACGAGCGGGAGGGCCAAGGAATGAGCAGTTCTTC. Its translation: CASSLRAGGPRNEQFF.

Regarding this clone: One end of the junction fails to match germline, which may point to a read error. This chain joins TRBV20-1 and TRBJ2-3, with D perhaps matching TRBD1 (5 bases). Germline CDR1 is DFQATT and CDR2 is SNEGSKA (reference sequence). The CDR3 totals 15 residues. CDR3 protein: CSARNPGTGTDTQYF. CDR3 DNA sequence: TGCAGTGCTAGAAATCCGGGCACAGGCACAGATACTCAGTATTTT.

By frequency in the sample, this clone is medium-sized. V usage is TRBV20-1 and J usage is TRBJ2-5; D gene unclear. The germline V gene has CDR1 DFQATT and CDR2 SNEGSKA (reference sequence). V was trimmed by 3 bases and J by 1 base, leaving 3 bases between them. The CDR3 has 11 amino acids. The CDR3 spells CSASFQETQYF. Here the CDR3 DNA reads TGCAGTGCTAGCTTCCAAGAGACCCAGTACTTC.

The chain is built from TRBV19 and TRBJ2-3; the D gene is possibly TRBD2 (5 bases). The CDR3 contains 16 residues. CDR1 LNHDA and CDR2 SQIVND come from the germline V gene (reference sequence). The ends were cut back, 8 bases at V and 0 bases at J, with 18 bases in the middle. The CDR3 is CASAPGSRGSTDTQYF. In nucleotides, the CDR3 is TGTGCCAGTGCGCCGGGCAGTCGGGGTAGCACAGATACGCAGTATTTT. Together with reference TRBV19 and TRBJ2-3, the CDR3 gives the full variable domain: DGGITQSPKYLFRKEGQNVTLSCEQNLNHDAMYWYRQDPGQGLRLIYYSQIVNDFQKGDIAEGYSVSREKKESFPLTVTSAQKNPTAFYLCASAPGSRGSTDTQYFGPGTRLTVL.

This clone is deemed medium-sized (0.01 to 0.1%). V is TRBV10-3 and J is TRBJ1-5; 8 bases agree with TRBD1. CDR1 and CDR2 (germline): ENHRY, SYGVKD. The CDR3 extends over 15 amino acids. V was clipped by 2 bases and J by 7 bases; unmatched bases: 7. Written as DNA, the CDR3 is TGTGCCATCAGTGAGGGGACAGGATACGGCCAGCCCCAGCATTTT. The encoded protein is CAISEGTGYGQPQHF.

This chain uses TRBV29-1 with TRBJ2-1, with 9 bases aligning to TRBD2. The germline V gene encodes CDR1 SQVTM and CDR2 ANQGSEA. This CDR3 has 17 amino acids. The trim removed 1 base at V and 4 bases at J, leaving 11 bases unmatched. The CDR3 here is CSVEGASGVLTYNEQFF. Written as DNA, the CDR3 is TGCAGCGTTGAAGGGGCTAGCGGGGTCCTTACGTACAATGAGCAGTTCTTC.

By proportion, this clone is medium-sized. V and J are TRBV5-5 and TRBJ2-7; the D gene is possibly TRBD1 (5 bases). Germline CDR1 SGHKS, CDR2 YYEKEE (reference sequence). CDR3 length: 12 amino acids. V dropped 6 bases and J dropped 3 bases, with 10 bases sitting between them. Here the CDR3 DNA reads TGTGCCAGCAAAGGGGAACGCTACGAGCAGTACTTC. This sequence encodes CASKGERYEQYF.

There are a few counts of this clone. The rearrangement uses TRBV9 and TRBJ2-3; 10 bases are shared with TRBD2. The CDR3 length is 16 residues. The V segment lost 3 bases and the J segment 4 bases; nucleotides outside the gene matches: 8. Germline V gives CDR1 SGDLS, CDR2 YYNGEE. CDR3 region: CASSGFSGGWADTQYF. The CDR3, as DNA: TGTGCCAGCAGCGGATTTAGCGGGGGGTGGGCAGATACGCAGTATTTT.

The gene calls are TRBV9 and TRBJ2-6, with 7 positions matching TRBD1. After removal of 4 bases from V and 1 base from J, the junction contained 5 bases not matched to a gene. Germline CDR1 and CDR2: SGDLS and YYNGEE. The CDR3 spans 16 residues. As DNA, the CDR3 is TGTGCCAGCAGCAGAACGACAGGGTCTGGGGCCAACGTCCTGACTTTC. It specifies CASSRTTGSGANVLTF.

Details on this clone: Sequence at one end of the junction differs from germline and may be a read error. This chain uses TRBV4-1 with TRBJ1-4; 9 nucleotides line up with TRBD1. The germline gives CDR1 MGHRA, CDR2 YSYEKL. The CDR3 spans 15 residues. The CDR3 region is CDSSLGGQGNVKLFF. DNA for the CDR3: TGCGACAGCAGCCTAGGGGGACAGGGTAATGTAAAACTGTTTTTT.

The chain employs TRBV6-6 and TRBJ1-6; a weak D match, TRBD1 (5 bases). Germline CDR1 is MNHNY and CDR2 is SVGAGI (reference sequence). Trimming shortened V by 2 bases and J by 7 bases, and 12 bases separated the two germline ends. The CDR3 is 15 amino acids. This CDR3 is CASSYAGSGNSPLHF. The CDR3 DNA is TGTGCCAGCAGTTACGCAGGGAGCGGCAATTCACCCCTCCACTTT.

This clone was seen a handful of times. This chain connects TRBV2 to TRBJ2-1; 11 bases are shared with TRBD2. CDR3 size: 15 residues. V was pared by 6 bases and J by 6 bases, with 7 bases of the junction left unmatched. CDR1 is SNHLY and CDR2 is FYNNEI in the germline V gene. As DNA, the CDR3 is TGTGCCAGCAGCCTTACTAGCGGGAGATCCAATGAGCAGTTCTTC. This gives the protein CASSLTSGRSNEQFF.